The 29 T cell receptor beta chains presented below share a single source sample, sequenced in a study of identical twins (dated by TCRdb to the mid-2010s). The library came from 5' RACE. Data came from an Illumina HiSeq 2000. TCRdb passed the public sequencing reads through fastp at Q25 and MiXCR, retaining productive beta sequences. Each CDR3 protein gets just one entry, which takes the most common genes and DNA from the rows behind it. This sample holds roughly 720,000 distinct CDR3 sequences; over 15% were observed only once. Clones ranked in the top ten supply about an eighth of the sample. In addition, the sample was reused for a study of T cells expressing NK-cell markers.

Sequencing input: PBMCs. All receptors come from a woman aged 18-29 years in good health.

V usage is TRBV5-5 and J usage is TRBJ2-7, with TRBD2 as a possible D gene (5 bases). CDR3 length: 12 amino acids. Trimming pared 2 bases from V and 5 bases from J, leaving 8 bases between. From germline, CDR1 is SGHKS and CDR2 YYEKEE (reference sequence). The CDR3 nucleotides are TGTGCCAGCAGCTTCTTGAGGGACGAGCAGTACTTC. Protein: CASSFLRDEQYF. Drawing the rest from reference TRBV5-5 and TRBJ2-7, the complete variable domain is DAGVTQSPTHLIKTRGQQVTLRCSPISGHKSVSWYQQVLGQGPQFIFQYYEKEERGRGNFPDRFSARQFPNYSSELNVNALLLGDSALYLCASSFLRDEQYFGPGTRLTVT.

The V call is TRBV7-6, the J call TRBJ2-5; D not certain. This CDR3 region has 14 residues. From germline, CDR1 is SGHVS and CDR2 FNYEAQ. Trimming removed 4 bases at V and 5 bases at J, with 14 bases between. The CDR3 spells CASSSRAPGETQYF. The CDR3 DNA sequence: TGTGCCAGCAGCTCCCGGGCCCCCGGGGAGACCCAGTACTTC.

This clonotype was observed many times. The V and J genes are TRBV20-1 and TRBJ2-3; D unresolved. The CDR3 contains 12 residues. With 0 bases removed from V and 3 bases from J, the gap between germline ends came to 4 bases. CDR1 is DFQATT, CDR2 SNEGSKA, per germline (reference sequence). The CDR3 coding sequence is TGCAGTGCTAGAGATGGGACAGATACGCAGTATTTT. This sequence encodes CSARDGTDTQYF.

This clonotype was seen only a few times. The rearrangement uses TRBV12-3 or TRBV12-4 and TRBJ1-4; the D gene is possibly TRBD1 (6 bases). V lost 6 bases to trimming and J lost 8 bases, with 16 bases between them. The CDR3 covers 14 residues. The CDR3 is CASSETGGGEKLFF. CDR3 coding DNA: TGTGCCAGCAGCGAGACAGGAGGAGGAGAAAAACTGTTTTTT.

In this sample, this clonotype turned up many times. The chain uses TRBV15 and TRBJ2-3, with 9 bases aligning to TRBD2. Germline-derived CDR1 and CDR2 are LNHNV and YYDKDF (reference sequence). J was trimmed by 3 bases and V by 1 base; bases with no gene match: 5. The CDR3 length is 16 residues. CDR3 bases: TGTGCCACCAGCAGAGGGACTAGCGCCGGGACAGATACGCAGTATTTT. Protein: CATSRGTSAGTDTQYF.

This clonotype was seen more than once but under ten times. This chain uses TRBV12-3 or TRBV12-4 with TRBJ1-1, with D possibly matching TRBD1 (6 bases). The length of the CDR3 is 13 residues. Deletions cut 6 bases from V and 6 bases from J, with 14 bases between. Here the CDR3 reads CASRRGEDAEAFF. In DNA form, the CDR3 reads TGTGCCAGCAGGAGGGGGGAGGACGCTGAAGCTTTCTTT.

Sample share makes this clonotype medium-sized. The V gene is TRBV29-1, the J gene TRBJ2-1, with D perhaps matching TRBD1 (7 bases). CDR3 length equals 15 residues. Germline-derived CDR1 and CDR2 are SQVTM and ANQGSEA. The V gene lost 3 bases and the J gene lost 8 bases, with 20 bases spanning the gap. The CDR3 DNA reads TGCAGCGTTGAGCTGCGGCGACAGGGAGGAGATGAGCAGTTCTTC. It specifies CSVELRRQGGDEQFF.

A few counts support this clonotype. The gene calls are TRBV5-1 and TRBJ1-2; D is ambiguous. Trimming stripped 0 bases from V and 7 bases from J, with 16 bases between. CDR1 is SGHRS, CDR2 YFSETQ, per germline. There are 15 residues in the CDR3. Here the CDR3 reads CASSLVGRTEGGYTF. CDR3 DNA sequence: TGCGCCAGCAGCTTGGTGGGTCGGACCGAAGGTGGCTACACCTTC.

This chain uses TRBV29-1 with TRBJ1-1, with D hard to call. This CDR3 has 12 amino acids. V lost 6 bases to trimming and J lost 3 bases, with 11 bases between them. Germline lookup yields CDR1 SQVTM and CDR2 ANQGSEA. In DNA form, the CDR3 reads TGCAGCGTCAACGGACTGGACACTGAAGCTTTCTTT. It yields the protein CSVNGLDTEAFF.

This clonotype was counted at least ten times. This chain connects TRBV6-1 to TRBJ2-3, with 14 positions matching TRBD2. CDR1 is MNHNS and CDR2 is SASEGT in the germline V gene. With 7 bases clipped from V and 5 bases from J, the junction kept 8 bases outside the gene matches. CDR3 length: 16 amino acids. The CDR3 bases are TGTGCCAGCATGAAGGGACTAGCGGGAGTGGGAGATACGCAGTATTTT. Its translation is CASMKGLAGVGDTQYF.

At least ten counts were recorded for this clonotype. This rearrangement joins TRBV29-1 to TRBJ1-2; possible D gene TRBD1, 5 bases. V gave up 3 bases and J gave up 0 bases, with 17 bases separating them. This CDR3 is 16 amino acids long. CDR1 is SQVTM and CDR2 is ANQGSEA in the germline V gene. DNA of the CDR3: TGCAGCGTTGACACAGGTGCTCGCTTTACTAACTATGGCTACACCTTC. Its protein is CSVDTGARFTNYGYTF.

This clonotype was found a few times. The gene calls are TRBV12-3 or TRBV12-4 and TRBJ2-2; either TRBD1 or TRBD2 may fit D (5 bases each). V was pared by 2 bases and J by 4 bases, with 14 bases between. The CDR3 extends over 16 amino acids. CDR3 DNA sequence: TGTGCCAGCAGTTTACCGGGGACCGCGCGCACCGGGGAGCTGTTTTTT. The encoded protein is CASSLPGTARTGELFF.

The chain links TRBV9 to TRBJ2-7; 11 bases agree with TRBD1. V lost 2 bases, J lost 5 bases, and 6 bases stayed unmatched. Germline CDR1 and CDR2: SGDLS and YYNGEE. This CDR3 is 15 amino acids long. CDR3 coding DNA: TGTGCCAGCAGCGTGGGAGGACAGGGGGCGCACGAGCAGTACTTC. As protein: CASSVGGQGAHEQYF.

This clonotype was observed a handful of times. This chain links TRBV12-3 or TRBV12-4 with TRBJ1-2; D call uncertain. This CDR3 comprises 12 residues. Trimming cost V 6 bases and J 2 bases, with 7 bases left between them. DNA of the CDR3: TGTGCCAGCAGGGGTGCCAACTATGGCTACACCTTC. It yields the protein CASRGANYGYTF.

DNA for the CDR3: TGTGCCATCAAGGAGGATATCAATGAGCAGTTCTTC. As protein: CAIKEDINEQFF. This rearrangement joins TRBV10-3 to TRBJ2-1; D may be TRBD2 (5 bases). The ends were cut back, 7 bases at V and 6 bases at J, with 10 bases in the middle. The CDR3 is 12 amino acids. CDR1 is ENHRY and CDR2 is SYGVKD in the germline V gene.

This CDR3 is CASSHTRAGEQFF. CDR3 coding DNA: TGTGCCAGCAGCCACACCCGGGCCGGAGAGCAGTTCTTC. The V and J genes are TRBV11-3 and TRBJ2-1; D gene unclear. CDR3 size: 13 residues. The germline V gene has CDR1 SGHNT and CDR2 YENEEA. Trimming left V 5 bases short and J 10 bases short, with 15 bases between. The full variable domain, rest sourced from reference TRBV11-3 and TRBJ2-1, is EAGVVQSPRYKIIEKKQPVAFWCNPISGHNTLYWYLQNLGQGPELLIRYENEEAVDDSQLPKDRFSAERLKGVDSTLKIQPAELGDSAVYLCASSHTRAGEQFFGPGTRLTVL.

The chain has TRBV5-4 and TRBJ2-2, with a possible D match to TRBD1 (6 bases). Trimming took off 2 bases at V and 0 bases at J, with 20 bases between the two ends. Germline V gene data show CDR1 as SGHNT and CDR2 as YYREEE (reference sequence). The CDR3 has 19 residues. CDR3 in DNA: TGTGCCAGCAGCTTATCGGGGCAGGGGTGGTCCTCGAACACCGGGGAGCTGTTTTTT. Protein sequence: CASSLSGQGWSSNTGELFF.

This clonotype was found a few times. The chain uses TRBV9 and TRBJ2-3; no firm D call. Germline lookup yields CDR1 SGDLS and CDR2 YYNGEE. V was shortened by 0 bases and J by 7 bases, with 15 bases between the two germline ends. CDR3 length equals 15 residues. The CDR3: CASSVGPNHPNTQYF. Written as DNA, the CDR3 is TGTGCCAGCAGCGTAGGTCCTAATCACCCCAATACGCAGTATTTT.

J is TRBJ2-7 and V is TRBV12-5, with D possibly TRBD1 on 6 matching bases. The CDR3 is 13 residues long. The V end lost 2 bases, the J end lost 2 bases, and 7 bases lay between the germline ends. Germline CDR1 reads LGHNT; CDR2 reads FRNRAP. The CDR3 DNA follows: TGTGCTAGTGGTTTGACAGGGACCTACGAGCAGTACTTC. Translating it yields CASGLTGTYEQYF. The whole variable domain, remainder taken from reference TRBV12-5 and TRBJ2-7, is DARVTQTPRHKVTEMGQEVTMRCQPILGHNTVFWYRQTMMQGLELLAYFRNRAPLDDSGMPKDRFSAEMPDATLATLKIQPSEPRDSAVYFCASGLTGTYEQYFGPGTRLTVT.

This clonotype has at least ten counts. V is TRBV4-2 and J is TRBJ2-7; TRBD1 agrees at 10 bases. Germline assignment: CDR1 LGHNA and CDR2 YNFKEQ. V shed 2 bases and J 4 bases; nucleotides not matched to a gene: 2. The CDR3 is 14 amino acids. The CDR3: CASSQPGQGYEQYF. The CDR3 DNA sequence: TGTGCCAGCAGCCAACCGGGACAGGGGTACGAGCAGTACTTC.

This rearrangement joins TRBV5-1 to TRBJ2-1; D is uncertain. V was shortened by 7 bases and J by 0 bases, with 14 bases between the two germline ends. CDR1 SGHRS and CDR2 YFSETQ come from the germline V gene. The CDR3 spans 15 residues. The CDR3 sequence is CASQPATDSYNEQFF. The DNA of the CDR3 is TGCGCCAGCCAGCCAGCGACCGACTCCTACAATGAGCAGTTCTTC. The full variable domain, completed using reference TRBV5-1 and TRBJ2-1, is KAGVTQTPRYLIKTRGQQVTLSCSPISGHRSVSWYQQTPGQGLQFLFEYFSETQRNKGNFPGRFSGRQFSNSRSEMNVSTLELGDSALYLCASQPATDSYNEQFFGPGTRLTVL.

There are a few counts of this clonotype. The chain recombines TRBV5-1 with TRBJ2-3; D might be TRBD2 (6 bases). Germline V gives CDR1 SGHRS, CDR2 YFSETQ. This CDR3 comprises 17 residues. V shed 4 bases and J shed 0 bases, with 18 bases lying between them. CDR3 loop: CASSLREAEGSTDTQYF. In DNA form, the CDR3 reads TGCGCCAGCAGCCTCAGGGAAGCGGAGGGCAGCACAGATACGCAGTATTTT.

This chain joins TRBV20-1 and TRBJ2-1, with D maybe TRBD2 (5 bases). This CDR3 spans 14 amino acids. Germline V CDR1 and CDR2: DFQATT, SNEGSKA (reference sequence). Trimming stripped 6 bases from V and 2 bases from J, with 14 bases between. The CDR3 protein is CSAARERTYNEQFF. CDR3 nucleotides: TGCAGTGCCGCAAGGGAGAGAACCTACAATGAGCAGTTCTTC.

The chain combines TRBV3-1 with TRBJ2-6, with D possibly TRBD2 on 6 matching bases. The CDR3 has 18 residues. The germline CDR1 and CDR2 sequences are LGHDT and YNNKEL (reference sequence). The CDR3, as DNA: TGTACCTGCCTCATCTTGGGGGACTTCCGCTCTGGGGCCAACGTCCTGACTTTC. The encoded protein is CTCLILGDFRSGANVLTF. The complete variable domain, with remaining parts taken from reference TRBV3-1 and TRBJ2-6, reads DTAVSQTPKYLVTQMGNDKSIKCEQNLGHDTMYWYKQDSKKFLKIMFSYNNKELIINETVPNRFSPKSPDKAHLNLHINSLELGDSAVYFCTCLILGDFRSGANVLTFGAGSRLTVL.

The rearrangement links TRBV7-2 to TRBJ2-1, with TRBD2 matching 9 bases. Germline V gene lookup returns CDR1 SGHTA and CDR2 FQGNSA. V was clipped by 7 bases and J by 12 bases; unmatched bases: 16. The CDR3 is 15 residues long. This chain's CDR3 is CASNPAPGSGRRQFF. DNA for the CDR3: TGTGCCAGCAACCCCGCCCCGGGTAGCGGGAGACGGCAGTTCTTC.

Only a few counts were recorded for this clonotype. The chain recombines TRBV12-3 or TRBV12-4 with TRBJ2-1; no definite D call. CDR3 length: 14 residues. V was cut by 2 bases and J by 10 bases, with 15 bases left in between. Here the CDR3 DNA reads TGTGCCAGCAGTTTAAGGGTTGCGGTGAGCGAGCAGTTCTTC. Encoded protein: CASSLRVAVSEQFF.

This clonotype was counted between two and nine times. This CDR3 reads CASSSRVLAKNIQYF. DNA of the CDR3: TGTGCCAGCAGCTCCCGAGTTCTAGCCAAAAACATTCAGTACTTC. This chain uses TRBV7-2 with TRBJ2-4; D is ambiguous. CDR3 length: 15 amino acids. V shed 4 bases and J shed 0 bases, with 10 bases lying between them. Germline loops: CDR1 SGHTA, CDR2 FQGNSA. The entire variable domain, with the rest obtained from reference TRBV7-2 and TRBJ2-4, is as follows: GAGVSQSPSNKVTEKGKDVELRCDPISGHTALYWYRQSLGQGLEFLIYFQGNSAPDKSGLPSDRFSAERTGGSVSTLTIQRTQQEDSAVYLCASSSRVLAKNIQYFGAGTRLSVL.

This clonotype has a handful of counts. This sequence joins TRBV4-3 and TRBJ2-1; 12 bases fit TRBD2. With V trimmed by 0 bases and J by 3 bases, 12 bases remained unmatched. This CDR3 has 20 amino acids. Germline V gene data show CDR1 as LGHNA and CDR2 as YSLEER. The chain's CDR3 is CASSQDHLAGGPYHYNEQFF. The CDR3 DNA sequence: TGCGCCAGCAGCCAAGATCATCTAGCGGGAGGGCCTTACCACTACAATGAGCAGTTCTTC.

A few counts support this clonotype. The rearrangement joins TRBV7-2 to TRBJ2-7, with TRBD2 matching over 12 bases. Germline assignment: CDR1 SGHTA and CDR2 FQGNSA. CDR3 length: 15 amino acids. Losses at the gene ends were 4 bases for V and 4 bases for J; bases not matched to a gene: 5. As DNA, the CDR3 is TGTGCCAGCAGCTCCCTAACTAGCGGGAGGTACGAGCAGTACTTC. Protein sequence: CASSSLTSGRYEQYF.